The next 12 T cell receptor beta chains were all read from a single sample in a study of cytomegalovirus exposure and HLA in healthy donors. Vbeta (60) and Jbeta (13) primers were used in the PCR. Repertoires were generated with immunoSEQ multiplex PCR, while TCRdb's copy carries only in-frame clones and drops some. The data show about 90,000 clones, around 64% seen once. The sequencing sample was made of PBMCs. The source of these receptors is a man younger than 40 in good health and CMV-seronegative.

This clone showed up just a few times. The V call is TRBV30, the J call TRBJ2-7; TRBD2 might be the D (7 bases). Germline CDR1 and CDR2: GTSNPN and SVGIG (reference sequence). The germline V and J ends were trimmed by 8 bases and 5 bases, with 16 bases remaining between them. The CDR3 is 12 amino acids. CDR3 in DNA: TGTGCCGGCGGGGGCCGGGGCAACGAGCAGTACTTC. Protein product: CAGGGRGNEQYF. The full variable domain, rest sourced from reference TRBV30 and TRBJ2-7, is SQTIHQWPATLVQPVGSPLSLECTVEGTSNPNLYWYRQAAGRGLQLLFYSVGIGQISSEVPQNLSASRPQDRQFILSSKKLLLSDSGFYLCAGGGRGNEQYFGPGTRLTVT.

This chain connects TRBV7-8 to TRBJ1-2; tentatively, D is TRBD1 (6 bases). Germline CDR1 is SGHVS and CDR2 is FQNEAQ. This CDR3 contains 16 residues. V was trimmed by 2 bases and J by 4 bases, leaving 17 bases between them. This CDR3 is CASSLISQGQGYGYTF. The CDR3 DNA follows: TGTGCCAGCAGCTTAATTTCGCAGGGGCAGGGCTATGGCTACACCTTC. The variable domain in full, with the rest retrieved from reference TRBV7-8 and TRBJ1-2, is GAGVSQSPRYKVAKRGQDVALRCDPISGHVSLFWYQQALGQGPEFLTYFQNEAQLDKSGLPSDRFFAERPEGSVSTLKIQRTQQEDSAVYLCASSLISQGQGYGYTFGSGTRLTVV.

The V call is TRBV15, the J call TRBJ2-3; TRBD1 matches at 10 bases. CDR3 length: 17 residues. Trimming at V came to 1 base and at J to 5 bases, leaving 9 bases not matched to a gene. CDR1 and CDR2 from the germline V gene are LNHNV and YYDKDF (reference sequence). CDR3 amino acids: CATSRGPGQGFLDTQYF. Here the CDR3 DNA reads TGTGCCACCAGCAGAGGTCCGGGACAGGGGTTTTTAGATACGCAGTATTTT.

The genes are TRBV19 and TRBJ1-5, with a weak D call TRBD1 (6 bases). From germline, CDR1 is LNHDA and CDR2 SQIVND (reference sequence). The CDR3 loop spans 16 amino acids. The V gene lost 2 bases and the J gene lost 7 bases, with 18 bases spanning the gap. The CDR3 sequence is CASSIQGGQVGQPQHF. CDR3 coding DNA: TGTGCCAGTAGTATACAAGGGGGTCAGGTGGGCCAGCCCCAGCATTTT.

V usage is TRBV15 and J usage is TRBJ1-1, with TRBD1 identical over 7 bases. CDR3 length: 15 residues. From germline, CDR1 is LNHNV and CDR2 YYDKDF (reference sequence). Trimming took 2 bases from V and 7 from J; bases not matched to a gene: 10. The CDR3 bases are TGTGCCACCAGCAGAACCGAGGGGGCGCAGGGTGAAGCTTTCTTT. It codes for CATSRTEGAQGEAFF. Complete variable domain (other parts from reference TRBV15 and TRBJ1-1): DAMVIQNPRYQVTQFGKPVTLSCSQTLNHNVMYWYQQKSSQAPKLLFHYYDKDFNNEADTPDNFQSRRPNTSFCFLDIRSPGLGDTAMYLCATSRTEGAQGEAFFGQGTRLTVV.

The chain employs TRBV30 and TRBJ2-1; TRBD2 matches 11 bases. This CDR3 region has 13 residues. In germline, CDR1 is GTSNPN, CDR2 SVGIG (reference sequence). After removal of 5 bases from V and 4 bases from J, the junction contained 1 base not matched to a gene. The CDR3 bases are TGTGCCTGGGTAGCGGGAGGGTACAATGAGCAGTTCTTC. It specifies CAWVAGGYNEQFF.

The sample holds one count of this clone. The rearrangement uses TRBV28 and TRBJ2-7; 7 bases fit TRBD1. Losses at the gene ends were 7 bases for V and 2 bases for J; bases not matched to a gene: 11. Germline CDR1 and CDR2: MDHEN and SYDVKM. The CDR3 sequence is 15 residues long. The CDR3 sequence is CASNPLTGSTYEQYF. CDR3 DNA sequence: TGTGCCAGCAACCCACTGACAGGGAGCACCTACGAGCAGTACTTC.

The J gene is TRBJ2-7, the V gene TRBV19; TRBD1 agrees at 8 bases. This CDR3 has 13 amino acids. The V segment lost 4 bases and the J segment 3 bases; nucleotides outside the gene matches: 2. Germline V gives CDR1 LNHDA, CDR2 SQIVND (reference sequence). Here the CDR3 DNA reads TGTGCCAGTAGTACAGGGACAGGCTACGAGCAGTACTTC. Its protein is CASSTGTGYEQYF.

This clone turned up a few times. The CDR3 region has the DNA TGTGCCAGCAGCTTAGTTCGGTCAGGTCAGGGGGATGAAAAACTGTTTTTT. Amino acid sequence: CASSLVRSGQGDEKLFF. The J gene is TRBJ1-4, the V gene TRBV7-9; 7 bases align to TRBD1. Germline assignment: CDR1 SEHNR and CDR2 FQNEAQ (reference sequence). V was pared by 1 base and J by 6 bases, with 11 bases of the junction left unmatched. CDR3 size: 17 residues.

The CDR3 sequence: CSVEEGAGGPIYEQFF. Here the CDR3 DNA reads TGCAGCGTTGAAGAAGGGGCGGGAGGGCCTATATATGAGCAGTTCTTC. The V call is TRBV29-1, the J call TRBJ2-1; 9 nucleotides match TRBD2. The CDR3 length is 16 residues. In germline, CDR1 is SQVTM, CDR2 ANQGSEA. V shed 0 bases and J 8 bases; nucleotides not matched to a gene: 11.

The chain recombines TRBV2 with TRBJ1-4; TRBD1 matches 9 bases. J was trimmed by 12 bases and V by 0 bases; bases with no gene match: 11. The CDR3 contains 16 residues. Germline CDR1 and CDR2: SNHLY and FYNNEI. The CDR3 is CASSEALGDRVKELFF. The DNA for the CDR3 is TGTGCCAGCAGTGAAGCGCTTGGGGACAGGGTGAAGGAACTGTTTTTT.

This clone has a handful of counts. Here the CDR3 reads CASSPQTGANEKLFF. The DNA of the CDR3 is TGTGCCAGCTCACCGCAGACAGGGGCTAATGAAAAACTGTTTTTT. The V and J genes are TRBV18 and TRBJ1-4; 8 bases agree with TRBD1. V shed 3 bases, J shed 3 bases, and the junction held 3 bases outside the gene matches. The germline V gene has CDR1 KGHSH and CDR2 LQKENI. The length of the CDR3 is 15 residues.